These 20 T cell receptor beta chains came from one sample sequenced in a study of T cells after posttransplantation cyclophosphamide. Profiling relied on immunoSEQ multiplex PCR, and the TCRdb table lists in-frame clones only, not all of them. The sample presents about 5,700 clones, none singletons. Busulfan-fludarabine conditioning, marrow transplant, and cyclophosphamide on days +3 and +4 were administered. Sequenced here: PBMCs, sampled after allogeneic stem cell transplant with posttransplant cyclophosphamide. The receptors shown here come from a male patient between 60 and 69 years old who received an allogeneic stem cell transplant from a related donor, was CMV-positive, and had no GVHD. Part of the T cell pool may stem from the graft donor.

This clone occurred many times. The chain uses TRBV4-1 and TRBJ2-2; TRBD1 might be the D (5 bases). V shed 1 base and J shed 5 bases, with 17 bases lying between them. Germline V gene lookup returns CDR1 MGHRA and CDR2 YSYEKL. This CDR3 has 17 residues. CDR3 residues: CASSQGRALKATGELFF. The CDR3 DNA follows: TGCGCCAGCAGCCAAGGCAGGGCCCTGAAGGCGACCGGGGAGCTGTTTTTT.

This clone was seen more than once but under ten times. This chain uses TRBV7-3 with TRBJ2-1; TRBD2 matches 7 bases. This CDR3 is built from 15 residues. After removal of 2 bases from V and 6 bases from J, the junction contained 7 bases not matched to a gene. Germline V gives CDR1 SGHTA, CDR2 FQGTGA. CDR3 amino acids: CASSLSPAGPNEQFF. The CDR3 DNA sequence: TGTGCCAGCAGCTTATCCCCAGCGGGGCCCAATGAGCAGTTCTTC.

This clone was seen ten or more times. The chain is built from TRBV7-3 and TRBJ2-2, with 7 bases identical to TRBD2. The germline V gene has CDR1 SGHTA and CDR2 FQGTGA. CDR3 length: 17 amino acids. Trimming removed 5 bases from V and 3 bases from J; junction bases left unmatched: 12. Here the CDR3 reads CASSPTPGLTYTGELFF. As DNA, the CDR3 is TGTGCCAGCAGCCCAACCCCGGGACTAACCTACACCGGGGAGCTGTTTTTT.

In this sample, this clone turned up many times. V is TRBV5-4 and J is TRBJ2-2; TRBD2 matches at 12 bases. The germline CDR1 and CDR2 sequences are SGHNT and YYREEE (reference sequence). CDR3 length equals 18 residues. The ends lost 0 bases at V and 5 bases at J; junction bases unmatched: 8. CDR3 sequence (DNA): TGTGCCAGCAGCTTGGGACTAGCGGGGGCCACGACGACCGGGGAGCTGTTTTTT. Amino acid sequence: CASSLGLAGATTTGELFF.

This clone was counted many times. The chain combines TRBV28 with TRBJ2-7; 12 bases are a match to TRBD2. Germline CDR1 and CDR2: MDHEN and SYDVKM. This CDR3 has 15 residues. J was trimmed by 2 bases and V by 5 bases; bases with no gene match: 4. The CDR3 DNA reads as TGTGCCAGCAGTACCCCTAGCGGGGGGGCCTACGAGCAGTACTTC. Its protein is CASSTPSGGAYEQYF.

This clone was seen more than once but under ten times. The chain uses TRBV12-5 and TRBJ2-1, with 7 bases lining up with TRBD1. The CDR3 loop spans 16 amino acids. J lost 6 bases, V lost 0 bases, and 8 bases had no gene match. Germline lookup yields CDR1 LGHNT and CDR2 FRNRAP. The CDR3 loop reads CASGLVQGSLGNEQFF. The CDR3 nucleotides are TGTGCTAGTGGTTTGGTACAGGGGTCTCTGGGCAATGAGCAGTTCTTC.

This clone was seen many times. The V and J genes are TRBV19 and TRBJ2-3, with TRBD2 identical over 13 bases. With 5 bases clipped from V and 2 bases from J, the junction kept 7 bases outside the gene matches. Germline CDR1 LNHDA, CDR2 SQIVND (reference sequence). CDR3 size: 17 residues. CDR3 nucleotide sequence: TGTGCCAGTAGTCCACGGACTAGCGGGGGATTCACAGATACGCAGTATTTT. Translated, it gives CASSPRTSGGFTDTQYF.

In its sample, this clone was seen many times. The V call is TRBV5-5, the J call TRBJ2-1; the D gene is possibly TRBD2 (6 bases). CDR1 is SGHKS, CDR2 YYEKEE, per germline (reference sequence). This CDR3 is built from 17 residues. Between the trimmed V and J ends, which lost 3 bases and 6 bases, there was a span of 22 bases. The CDR3 loop reads CASSSWAGRTFSNEQFF. CDR3 nucleotide sequence: TGTGCCAGCAGCTCCTGGGCGGGACGGACATTCTCCAATGAGCAGTTCTTC.

This clone was seen ten or more times. The chain recombines TRBV27 with TRBJ2-7; TRBD2 aligns across 8 bases. Per germline, CDR1 MNHEY and CDR2 SMNVEV (reference sequence). Unmatched junction bases numbered 9, after V lost 2 bases and J lost 3 bases. This CDR3 is built from 16 residues. This CDR3 reads CASSLGPAGAGYEQYF. CDR3 DNA sequence: TGTGCCAGCAGTTTAGGGCCAGCGGGGGCCGGCTACGAGCAGTACTTC.

This clone was observed a few times. The V call is TRBV18, the J call TRBJ2-3, with TRBD2 identical over 15 bases. V shed 3 bases and J 6 bases; nucleotides not matched to a gene: 16. CDR3 length equals 20 residues. Germline V gene data show CDR1 as KGHSH and CDR2 as LQKENI. CDR3 protein: CASSPLGLAGGESDGDTQYF. Written as DNA, the CDR3 is TGTGCCAGCTCACCCCTGGGACTAGCGGGGGGCGAAAGTGACGGGGATACGCAGTATTTT. Filled out from reference TRBV18 and TRBJ2-3, the complete variable domain reads NAGVMQNPRHLVRRRGQEARLRCSPMKGHSHVYWYRQLPEEGLKFMVYLQKENIIDESGMPKERFSAEFPKEGPSILRIQQVVRGDSAAYFCASSPLGLAGGESDGDTQYFGPGTRLTVL.

The V and J genes are TRBV27 and TRBJ2-1; TRBD1 aligns across 10 bases. With V trimmed by 2 bases and J by 6 bases, 1 base remained unmatched. Per the germline V gene, CDR1 is MNHEY and CDR2 is SMNVEV (reference sequence). There are 14 residues in the CDR3. The CDR3 spells CASSLGTGANEQFF. For the CDR3, the DNA is TGTGCCAGCAGTTTAGGGACAGGGGCCAATGAGCAGTTCTTC.

This clone was picked up many times. The V and J genes are TRBV5-1 and TRBJ1-2; TRBD1 matches at 7 bases. The junction had 5 bases not matched to a gene; V was cut back by 0 bases and J by 0 bases. Germline V gene data show CDR1 as SGHRS and CDR2 as YFSETQ. CDR3 length: 16 residues. The chain's CDR3 is CASSLAGGTANYGYTF. In DNA form, the CDR3 reads TGCGCCAGCAGCTTGGCTGGGGGGACAGCTAACTATGGCTACACCTTC.

This clone was seen ten or more times. The rearrangement uses TRBV9 and TRBJ1-2; no reliable D call. CDR3 size: 11 residues. The V end lost 4 bases, the J end lost 8 bases, and 9 bases lay between the germline ends. CDR1 is SGDLS, CDR2 YYNGEE, per germline. DNA of the CDR3: TGTGCCAGCAGCCTCCGGGGAGGCTACACCTTC. Its protein is CASSLRGGYTF. Combining the CDR3 with reference TRBV9 and TRBJ1-2 gives the whole variable domain DSGVTQTPKHLITATGQRVTLRCSPRSGDLSVYWYQQSLDQGLQFLIQYYNGEERAKGNILERFSAQQFPDLHSELNLSSLELGDSALYFCASSLRGGYTFGSGTRLTVV.

A few counts support this clone. CDR3 residues: CASRSGTGYNSPLHF. Here the CDR3 DNA reads TGTGCCAGCAGATCCGGGACAGGTTATAATTCACCCCTCCACTTT. The rearrangement joins TRBV28 to TRBJ1-6; 8 bases agree with TRBD1. CDR1 and CDR2 from the germline V gene are MDHEN and SYDVKM. The CDR3 is made up of 15 amino acids. The V and J ends lost 6 bases and 4 bases, in that order; junction bases with no gene match: 5.

The sample holds a few counts of this clone. The genes are TRBV27 and TRBJ2-7; D is undetermined. Trimming pared 6 bases from V and 0 bases from J, leaving 9 bases between. The germline V gene encodes CDR1 MNHEY and CDR2 SMNVEV (reference sequence). The CDR3 has 13 amino acids. The chain's CDR3 is CASSWASSYEQYF. The CDR3 nucleotides read TGTGCCAGCAGCTGGGCCAGCTCCTACGAGCAGTACTTC.

V usage is TRBV7-9 and J usage is TRBJ1-5; D may be TRBD1 (5 bases). The length of the CDR3 is 14 residues. Trimming took off 8 bases at V and 6 bases at J, with 17 bases between the two ends. Germline V gene sequence: CDR1 SEHNR, CDR2 FQNEAQ (reference sequence). The CDR3 loop reads CASEPGNTGQPQHF. CDR3 nucleotide sequence: TGTGCCAGCGAACCAGGGAATACAGGTCAGCCCCAGCATTTT. The complete variable domain, with remaining parts taken from reference TRBV7-9 and TRBJ1-5, reads DTGVSQNPRHKITKRGQNVTFRCDPISEHNRLYWYRQTLGQGPEFLTYFQNEAQLEKSRLLSDRFSAERPKGSFSTLEIQRTEQGDSAMYLCASEPGNTGQPQHFGDGTRLSIL.

The table lists this clone with many counts. The genes are TRBV5-8 and TRBJ1-2; perhaps TRBD1 as D (6 bases). The V gene lost 5 bases and the J gene lost 4 bases, with 9 bases spanning the gap. CDR1 and CDR2 (germline): SGHTS, YDEGEE. The CDR3 sequence is 12 residues long. CDR3 sequence: CASSGQTYGYTF. CDR3 coding DNA: TGTGCCAGCAGTGGACAGACCTATGGCTACACCTTC.

This clone showed up many times. The chain carries TRBV6-5 and TRBJ1-4; tentative D call: TRBD1 (5 bases). Germline V lookup: CDR1 MNHEY, CDR2 SVGAGI. The CDR3 runs to 14 residues. Trimming pared 4 bases from V and 4 bases from J, leaving 10 bases between. CDR3 loop: CASSFRQINEKLFF. CDR3 sequence (DNA): TGTGCCAGCAGTTTCCGACAGATTAATGAAAAACTGTTTTTT.

This clone was seen a few times. The chain uses TRBV19 and TRBJ2-5; 12 nucleotides match TRBD2. Germline lookup yields CDR1 LNHDA and CDR2 SQIVND (reference sequence). The CDR3 totals 18 residues. V dropped 3 bases and J dropped 4; count of bases not matched to a gene: 12. CDR3 amino acids: CASSIMGRGLAGSETQYF. For the CDR3, the DNA is TGTGCCAGTAGTATCATGGGTCGAGGACTAGCGGGGTCAGAGACCCAGTACTTC.

This clone was counted only a few times. The chain joins TRBV7-9 to TRBJ1-4; weak D call: TRBD1 (5 bases). V lost 0 bases to trimming and J lost 7 bases, with 6 bases between them. CDR1 and CDR2 from the germline V gene are SEHNR and FQNEAQ (reference sequence). The CDR3 totals 13 residues. The CDR3 protein is CASSLAGGEKLFF. The CDR3 bases are TGTGCCAGCAGCTTAGCCGGGGGTGAAAAACTGTTTTTT.